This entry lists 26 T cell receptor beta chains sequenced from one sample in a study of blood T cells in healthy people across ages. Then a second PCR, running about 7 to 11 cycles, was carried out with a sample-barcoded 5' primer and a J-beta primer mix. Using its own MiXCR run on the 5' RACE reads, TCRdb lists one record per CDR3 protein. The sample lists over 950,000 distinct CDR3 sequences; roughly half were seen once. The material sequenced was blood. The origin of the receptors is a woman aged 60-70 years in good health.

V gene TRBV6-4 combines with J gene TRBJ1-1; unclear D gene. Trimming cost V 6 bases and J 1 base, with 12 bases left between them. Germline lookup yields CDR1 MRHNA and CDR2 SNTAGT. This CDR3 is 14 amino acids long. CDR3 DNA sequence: TGTGCCAGCAGCGAAACAGCTTCGAACACTGAAGCTTTCTTT. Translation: CASSETASNTEAFF.

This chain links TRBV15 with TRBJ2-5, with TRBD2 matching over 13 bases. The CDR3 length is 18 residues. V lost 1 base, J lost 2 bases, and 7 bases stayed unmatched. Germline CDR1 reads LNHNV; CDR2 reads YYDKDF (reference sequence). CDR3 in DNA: TGTGCCACCAGCAGAGGGCTTACTAGCGGGAGGGGACAAGAGACCCAGTACTTC. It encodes CATSRGLTSGRGQETQYF. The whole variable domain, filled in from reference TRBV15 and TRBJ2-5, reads DAMVIQNPRYQVTQFGKPVTLSCSQTLNHNVMYWYQQKSSQAPKLLFHYYDKDFNNEADTPDNFQSRRPNTSFCFLDIRSPGLGDTAMYLCATSRGLTSGRGQETQYFGPGTRLLVL.

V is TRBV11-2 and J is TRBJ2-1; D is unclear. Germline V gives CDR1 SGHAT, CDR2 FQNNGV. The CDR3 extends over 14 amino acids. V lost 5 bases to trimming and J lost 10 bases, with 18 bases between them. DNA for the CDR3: TGTGCCAGCAGCCTTCCTATGAGTCTAAGAGAGCAGTTCTTC. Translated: CASSLPMSLREQFF. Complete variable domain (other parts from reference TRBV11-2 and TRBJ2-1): EAGVAQSPRYKIIEKRQSVAFWCNPISGHATLYWYQQILGQGPKLLIQFQNNGVVDDSQLPKDRFSAERLKGVDSTLKIQPAKLEDSAVYLCASSLPMSLREQFFGPGTRLTVL.

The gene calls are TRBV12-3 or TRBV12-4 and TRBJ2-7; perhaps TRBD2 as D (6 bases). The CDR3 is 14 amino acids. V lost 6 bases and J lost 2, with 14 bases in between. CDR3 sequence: CASSRPPGAYEQYF. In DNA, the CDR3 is TGTGCCAGCAGCCGACCCCCGGGGGCCTACGAGCAGTACTTC.

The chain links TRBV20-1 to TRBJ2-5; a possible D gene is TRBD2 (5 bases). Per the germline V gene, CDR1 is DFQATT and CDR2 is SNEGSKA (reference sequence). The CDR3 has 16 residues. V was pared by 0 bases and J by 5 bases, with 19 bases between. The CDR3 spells CSARDSQAGWEETQYF. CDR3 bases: TGCAGTGCTAGAGATTCCCAGGCAGGTTGGGAGGAGACCCAGTACTTC.

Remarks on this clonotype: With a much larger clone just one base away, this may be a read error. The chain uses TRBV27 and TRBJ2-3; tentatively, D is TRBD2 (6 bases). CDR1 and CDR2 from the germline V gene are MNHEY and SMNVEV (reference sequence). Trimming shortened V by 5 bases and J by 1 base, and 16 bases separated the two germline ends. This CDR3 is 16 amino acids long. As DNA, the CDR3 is TGTGCCAGCAGTCGCCCCGCCGGGAGTGGCACAGATACGCAGTATTTT. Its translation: CASSRPAGSGTDTQYF.

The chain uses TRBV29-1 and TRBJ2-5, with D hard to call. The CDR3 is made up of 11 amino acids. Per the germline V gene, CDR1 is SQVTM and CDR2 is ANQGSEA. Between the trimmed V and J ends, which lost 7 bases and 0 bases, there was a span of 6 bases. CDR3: CSGQDQETQYF. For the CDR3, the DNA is TGCAGCGGACAAGACCAAGAGACCCAGTACTTC.

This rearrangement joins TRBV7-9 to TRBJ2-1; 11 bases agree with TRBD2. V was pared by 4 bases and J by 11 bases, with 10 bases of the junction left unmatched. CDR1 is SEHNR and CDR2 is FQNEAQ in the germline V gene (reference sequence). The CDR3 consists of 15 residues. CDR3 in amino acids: CASSSIAGGPIQQFF. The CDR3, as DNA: TGTGCCAGCAGCTCTATAGCGGGAGGGCCTATTCAGCAGTTCTTC.

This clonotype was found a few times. CDR3 amino acids: CASRRGLAKNIQYF. Written as DNA, the CDR3 is TGTGCCAGCAGGAGGGGCCTAGCCAAAAACATTCAGTACTTC. The rearrangement links TRBV7-2 to TRBJ2-4; D tentatively fits TRBD1 or TRBD2 (5 bases each). V was trimmed by 6 bases and J by 0 bases, leaving 9 bases between them. Germline V gene sequence: CDR1 SGHTA, CDR2 FQGNSA. The CDR3 covers 14 residues.

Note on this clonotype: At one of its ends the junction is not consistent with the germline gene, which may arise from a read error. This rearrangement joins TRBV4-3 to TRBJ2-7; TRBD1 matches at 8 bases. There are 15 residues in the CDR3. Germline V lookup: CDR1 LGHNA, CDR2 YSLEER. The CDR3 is CVSSPTRQGLYEQYF. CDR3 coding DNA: TGCGTCAGCAGCCCGACCCGACAGGGGCTCTACGAGCAGTACTTC.

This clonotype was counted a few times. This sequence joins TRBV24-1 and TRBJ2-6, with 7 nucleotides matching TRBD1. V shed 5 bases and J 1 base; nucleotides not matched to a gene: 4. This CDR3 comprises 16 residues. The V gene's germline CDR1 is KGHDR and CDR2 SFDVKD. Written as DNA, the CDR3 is TGTGCCACCAGTGGACAGGGTAGGTCTGGGGCCAACGTCCTGACTTTC. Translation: CATSGQGRSGANVLTF.

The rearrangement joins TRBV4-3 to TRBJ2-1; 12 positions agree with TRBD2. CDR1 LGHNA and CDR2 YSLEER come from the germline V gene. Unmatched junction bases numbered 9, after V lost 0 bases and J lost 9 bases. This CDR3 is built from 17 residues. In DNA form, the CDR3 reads TGCGCCAGCAGCCAAGATGTTCGGACTAGCGGGATGCGTGAGCAGTTCTTC. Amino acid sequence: CASSQDVRTSGMREQFF.

The CDR3: CASYQNEKLFF. The CDR3 region has the DNA TGTGCCAGCTACCAAAATGAAAAACTGTTTTTT. J is TRBJ1-4 and V is TRBV27; no clear D gene. Trimming took 8 bases from V and 5 from J, leaving 6 bases between them. The CDR3 loop spans 11 amino acids. Germline lookup yields CDR1 MNHEY and CDR2 SMNVEV (reference sequence).

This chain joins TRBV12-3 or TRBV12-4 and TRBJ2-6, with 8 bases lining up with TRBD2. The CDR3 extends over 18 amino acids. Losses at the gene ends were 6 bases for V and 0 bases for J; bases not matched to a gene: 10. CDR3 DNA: TGTGCCAGCAGACCGGCGGGGGGTGGGAACTCTGGGGCCAACGTCCTGACTTTC. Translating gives CASRPAGGGNSGANVLTF.

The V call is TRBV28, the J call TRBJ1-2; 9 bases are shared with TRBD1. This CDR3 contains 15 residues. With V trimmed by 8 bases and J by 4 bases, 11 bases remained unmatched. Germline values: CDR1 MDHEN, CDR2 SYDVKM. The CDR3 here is CASEIPGQGLYGYTF. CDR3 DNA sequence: TGTGCCAGCGAGATACCGGGACAGGGCCTCTATGGCTACACCTTC.

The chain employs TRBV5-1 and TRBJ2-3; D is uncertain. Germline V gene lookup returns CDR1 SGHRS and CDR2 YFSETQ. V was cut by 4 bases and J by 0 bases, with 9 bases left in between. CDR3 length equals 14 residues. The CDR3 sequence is CASSALPSTDTQYF. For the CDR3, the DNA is TGCGCCAGCAGCGCCCTACCTAGCACAGATACGCAGTATTTT.

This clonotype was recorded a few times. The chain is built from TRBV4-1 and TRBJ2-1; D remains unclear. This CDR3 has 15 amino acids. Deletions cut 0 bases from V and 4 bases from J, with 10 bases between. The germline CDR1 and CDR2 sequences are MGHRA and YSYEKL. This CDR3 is CASSQESLPYNEQFF. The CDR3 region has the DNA TGCGCCAGCAGCCAAGAGTCCTTACCTTACAATGAGCAGTTCTTC.

The CDR3 region is CASSELREIRETQYF. DNA for the CDR3: TGTGCCAGCAGCGAGTTGCGGGAGATCCGAGAGACCCAGTACTTC. The chain has TRBV7-8 and TRBJ2-5; 7 positions match TRBD2. Germline values: CDR1 SGHVS, CDR2 FQNEAQ. The CDR3 runs to 15 residues. The V segment lost 5 bases and the J segment 4 bases; nucleotides outside the gene matches: 10.

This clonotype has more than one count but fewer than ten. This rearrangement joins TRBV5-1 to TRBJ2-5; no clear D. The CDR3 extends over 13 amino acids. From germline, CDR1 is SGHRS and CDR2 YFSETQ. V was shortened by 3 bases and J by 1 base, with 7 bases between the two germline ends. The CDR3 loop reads CASSSFLQETQYF. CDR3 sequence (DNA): TGCGCCAGCAGCTCTTTCCTCCAAGAGACCCAGTACTTC.

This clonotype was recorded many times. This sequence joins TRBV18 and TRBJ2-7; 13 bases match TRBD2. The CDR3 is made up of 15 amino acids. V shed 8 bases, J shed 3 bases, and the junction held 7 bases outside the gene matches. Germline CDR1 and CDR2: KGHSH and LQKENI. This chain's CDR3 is CASSPRTSGSYEQYF. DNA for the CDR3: TGTGCCAGCAGCCCCCGGACTAGCGGGAGCTACGAGCAGTACTTC.

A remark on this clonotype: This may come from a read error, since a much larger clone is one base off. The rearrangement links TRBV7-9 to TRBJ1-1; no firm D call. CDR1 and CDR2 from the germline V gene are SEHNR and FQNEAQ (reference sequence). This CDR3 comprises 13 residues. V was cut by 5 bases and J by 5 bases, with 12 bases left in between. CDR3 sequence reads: CASSVVPGTEAFF. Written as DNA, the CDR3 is TGTGCCAGCAGCGTAGTTCCTGGGACTGAAGCTTTCTTT.

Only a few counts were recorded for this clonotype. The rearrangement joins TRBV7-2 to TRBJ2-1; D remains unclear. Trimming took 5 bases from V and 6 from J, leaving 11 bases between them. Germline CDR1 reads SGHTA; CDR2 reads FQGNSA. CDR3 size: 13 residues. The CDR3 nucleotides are TGTGCCAGCAGCCTAAACCCGGCCAATGAGCAGTTCTTC. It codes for CASSLNPANEQFF.

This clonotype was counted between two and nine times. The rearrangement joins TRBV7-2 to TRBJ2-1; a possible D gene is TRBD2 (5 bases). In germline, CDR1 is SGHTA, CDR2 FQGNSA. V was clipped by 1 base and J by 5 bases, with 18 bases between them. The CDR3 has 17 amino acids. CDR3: CASSLGPREGYNNEQFF. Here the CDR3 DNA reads TGTGCCAGCAGCTTAGGTCCTAGAGAGGGATATAACAATGAGCAGTTCTTC.

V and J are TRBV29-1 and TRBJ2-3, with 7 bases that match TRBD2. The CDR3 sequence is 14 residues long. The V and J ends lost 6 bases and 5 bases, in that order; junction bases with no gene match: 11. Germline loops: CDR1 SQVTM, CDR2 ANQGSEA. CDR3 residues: CSVPGGSLIDTQYF. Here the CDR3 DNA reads TGCAGCGTCCCCGGCGGGAGTCTGATAGATACGCAGTATTTT.

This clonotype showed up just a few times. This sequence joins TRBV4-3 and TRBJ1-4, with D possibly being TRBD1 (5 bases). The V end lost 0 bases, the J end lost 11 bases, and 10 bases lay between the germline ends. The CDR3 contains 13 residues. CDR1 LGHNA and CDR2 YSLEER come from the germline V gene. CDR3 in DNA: TGCGCCAGCAGCCAAGAGGTGGGGGAGAAACTGTTTTTT. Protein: CASSQEVGEKLFF.

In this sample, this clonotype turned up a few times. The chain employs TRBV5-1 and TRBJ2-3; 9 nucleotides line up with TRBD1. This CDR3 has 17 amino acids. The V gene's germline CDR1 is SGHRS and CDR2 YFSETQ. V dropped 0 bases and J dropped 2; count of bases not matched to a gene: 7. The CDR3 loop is CASSLESGTGTTDTQYF. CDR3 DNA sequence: TGCGCCAGCAGCTTGGAGTCCGGGACAGGGACCACAGATACGCAGTATTTT.